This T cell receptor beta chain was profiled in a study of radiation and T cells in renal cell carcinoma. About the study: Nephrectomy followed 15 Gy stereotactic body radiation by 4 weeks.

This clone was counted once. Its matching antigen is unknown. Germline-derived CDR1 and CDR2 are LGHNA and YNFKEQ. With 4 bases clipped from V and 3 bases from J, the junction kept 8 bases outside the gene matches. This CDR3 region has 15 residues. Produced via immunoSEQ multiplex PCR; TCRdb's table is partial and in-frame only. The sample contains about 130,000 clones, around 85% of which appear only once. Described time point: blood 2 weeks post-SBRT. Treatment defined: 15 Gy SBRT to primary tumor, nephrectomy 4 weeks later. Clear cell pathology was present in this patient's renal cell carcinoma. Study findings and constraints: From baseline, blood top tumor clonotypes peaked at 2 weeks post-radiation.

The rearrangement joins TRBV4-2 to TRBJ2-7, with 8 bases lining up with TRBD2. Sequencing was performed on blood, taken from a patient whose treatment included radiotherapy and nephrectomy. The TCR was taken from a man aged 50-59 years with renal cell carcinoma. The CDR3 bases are TGTGCCAGCAGCCCCAAAGCGGGAGTCGACTACGAGCAGTACTTC. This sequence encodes CASSPKAGVDYEQYF.